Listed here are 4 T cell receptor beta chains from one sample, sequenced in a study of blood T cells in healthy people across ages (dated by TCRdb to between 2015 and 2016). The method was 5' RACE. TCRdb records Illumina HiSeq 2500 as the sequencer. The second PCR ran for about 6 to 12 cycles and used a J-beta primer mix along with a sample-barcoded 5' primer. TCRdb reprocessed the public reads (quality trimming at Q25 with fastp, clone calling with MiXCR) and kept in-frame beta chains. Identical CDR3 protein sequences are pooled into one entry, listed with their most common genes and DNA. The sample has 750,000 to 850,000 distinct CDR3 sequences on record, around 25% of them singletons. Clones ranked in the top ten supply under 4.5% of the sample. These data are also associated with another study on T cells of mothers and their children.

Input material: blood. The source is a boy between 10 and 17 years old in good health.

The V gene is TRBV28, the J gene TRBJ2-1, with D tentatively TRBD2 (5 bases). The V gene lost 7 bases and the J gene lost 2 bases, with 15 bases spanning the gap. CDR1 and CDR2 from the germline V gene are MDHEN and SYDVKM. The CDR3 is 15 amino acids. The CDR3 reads CASTVQAEAYNEQFF. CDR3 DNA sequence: TGTGCCAGCACCGTCCAGGCGGAGGCCTACAATGAGCAGTTCTTC.

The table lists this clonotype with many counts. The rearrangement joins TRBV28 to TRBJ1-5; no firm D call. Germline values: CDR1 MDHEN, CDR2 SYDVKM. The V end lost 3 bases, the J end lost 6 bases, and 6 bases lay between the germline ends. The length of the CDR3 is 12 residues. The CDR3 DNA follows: TGTGCCAGCAGTTTCCTTGGTCAGCCCCAGCATTTT. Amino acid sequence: CASSFLGQPQHF.

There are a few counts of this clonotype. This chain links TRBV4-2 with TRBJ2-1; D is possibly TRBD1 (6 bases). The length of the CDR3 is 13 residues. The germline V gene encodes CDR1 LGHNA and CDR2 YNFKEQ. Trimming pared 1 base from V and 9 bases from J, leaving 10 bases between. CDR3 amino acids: CASSQGEGGEQFF. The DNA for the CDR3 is TGTGCCAGCAGCCAAGGGGAAGGGGGTGAGCAGTTCTTC.

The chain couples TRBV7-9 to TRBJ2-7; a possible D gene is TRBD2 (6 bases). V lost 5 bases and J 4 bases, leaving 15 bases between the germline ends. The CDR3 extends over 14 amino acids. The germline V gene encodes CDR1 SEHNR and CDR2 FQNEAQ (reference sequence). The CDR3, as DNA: TGTGCCAGCAGCGCGCGGGACGGAGGATACGAGCAGTACTTC. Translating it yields CASSARDGGYEQYF.